The rows below give T cell receptor beta chains drawn from one sample of a study of blood T cell repertoires in COVID-19. Generated by immunoSEQ multiplex PCR, the TCRdb table keeps only in-frame clones and is missing some. The sample carries 200,000 to 250,000 clones, about nine tenths recorded once. Sequenced input: peripheral blood. The receptors derive from a man between 65 and 85 years old with acute or convalescent COVID-19. CDR3s include the opening cysteine and the closing phenylalanine or tryptophan. The D gene is left open where the match is weak. Clone size, where shown, is once, few, many, or a class for clones that have expanded.

D: TRBD1; J: TRBJ2-3; size: NA; V: TRBV7-2; DNA: TGTGCCAGCAGCCCCCGGACAGGGAGGTTAGCAGATACGCAGTATTTT; CDR3: CASSPRTGRLADTQYF
D: TRBD1; J: TRBJ1-1; size: once; V: TRBV6-2/TRBV6-3; DNA: TGTGCCAGCAGTTACTCGAGAACAGGGGTGAACACTGAAGCTTTCTTT; CDR3: CASSYSRTGVNTEAFF
D: TRBD1; J: TRBJ2-2; size: NA; V: TRBV19; DNA: TGTGCCAGTAGTGCCGGGACAGGGGGCACCGGGGAGCTGTTTTTT; CDR3: CASSAGTGGTGELFF
D: NA; J: TRBJ2-2; size: NA; V: TRBV7-9; DNA: TGTGCCAGCAGCCCCCAGGGGTCGAACACCGGGGAGCTGTTTTTT; CDR3: CASSPQGSNTGELFF
D: TRBD2; J: TRBJ2-7; size: NA; V: TRBV9; DNA: TGTGCCAGCAGCGTAGGAGCGGGAGCCCGCTACGAGCAGTACTTC; CDR3: CASSVGAGARYEQYF
D: TRBD2; J: TRBJ2-7; size: NA; V: TRBV6-2/TRBV6-3; DNA: TGTGCCAGCAGCTTAGCGGGAGGGCCGGACGAGCAGTACTTC; CDR3: CASSLAGGPDEQYF
D: NA; J: TRBJ2-3; size: NA; V: TRBV11-2; DNA: TGTGCCAGCAGCTTAGGTATCGGGGAGCGAAATACGCAGTATTTT; CDR3: CASSLGIGERNTQYF
D: NA; J: TRBJ1-5; size: NA; V: TRBV27; DNA: TGTGCCAGCAGGACGACGGGACACGGCAATCAGCCCCAGCATTTT; CDR3: CASRTTGHGNQPQHF
D: NA; J: TRBJ2-7; size: NA; V: TRBV9; DNA: TGTGCCAGCAGCGTAGAACTAGAAAACTACGAGCAGTACTTC; CDR3: CASSVELENYEQYF
D: TRBD1; J: TRBJ1-4; size: NA; V: TRBV10-3; DNA: TGTGCCGTCGCCGGGACAGAACGTGAAAAACTGTTTTTT; CDR3: CAVAGTEREKLFF
D: NA; J: TRBJ1-1; size: NA; V: TRBV28; DNA: TGTGCCAGCTATTTCGGGGGTCGGAACACTGAAGCTTTCTTT; CDR3: CASYFGGRNTEAFF
D: NA; J: TRBJ2-1; size: NA; V: TRBV15; DNA: TGTGCCACCAGCAGAGTCCAGGGGAGCTACAATGAGCAGTTCTTC; CDR3: CATSRVQGSYNEQFF
D: NA; J: TRBJ1-1; size: NA; V: TRBV18; DNA: TGTGCCAGCTCACCAGGGGTGGACTCCACTGAAGCTTTCTTT; CDR3: CASSPGVDSTEAFF
D: NA; J: TRBJ2-1; size: once; V: TRBV5-1; DNA: TGCGCCAGCAGCTTAAAATCCGGGGGAAATGAGCAGTTCTTC; CDR3: CASSLKSGGNEQFF
D: NA; J: TRBJ2-7; size: NA; V: TRBV6-5; DNA: TGTGCCAGCAGTTACTCCCCCACTATAGGGAGCGAGCAGTACTTC; CDR3: CASSYSPTIGSEQYF
D: TRBD1; J: TRBJ1-4; size: NA; V: TRBV2; DNA: TGTGCCAGCAGCTCACTGGGACAGGGGGATGAAAAACTGTTTTTT; CDR3: CASSSLGQGDEKLFF
D: NA; J: TRBJ2-7; size: NA; V: TRBV9; DNA: TGTGCCAGCAGCGTTCAGGGACTTTCGGGCGAGCAGTACTTC; CDR3: CASSVQGLSGEQYF
D: NA; J: TRBJ2-3; size: NA; V: TRBV9; DNA: TGTGCCAGCAGCGGAAGGACAACAGATACGCAGTATTTT; CDR3: CASSGRTTDTQYF
D: NA; J: TRBJ1-1; size: NA; V: TRBV29-1; DNA: TGCAGCGTACGCAGGGGTTCCACTGAAGCTTTCTTT; CDR3: CSVRRGSTEAFF
D: NA; J: TRBJ1-4; size: NA; V: TRBV7-8; DNA: TGTGCCAGCAGCTTGGAATCCGCGCTCGGGGAAAAACTGTTTTTT; CDR3: CASSLESALGEKLFF
D: NA; J: TRBJ2-1; size: NA; V: TRBV29-1; DNA: TGCAGCGCCCGACTAGTTCTCAATGAGCAGTTCTTC; CDR3: CSARLVLNEQFF
D: TRBD1; J: TRBJ1-6; size: NA; V: TRBV6-6; DNA: TGTGCCAGCAGTCCAAGAGGGGGCCTTGATTCACCCCTCCACTTT; CDR3: CASSPRGGLDSPLHF
D: NA; J: TRBJ1-4; size: NA; V: TRBV19; DNA: TGTGCCAGTAAAGAGGCGGCAACTAATGAAAAACTGTTTTTT; CDR3: CASKEAATNEKLFF
D: TRBD2; J: TRBJ2-7; size: NA; V: TRBV9; DNA: TGTGCCAGCAGCGGGGGAGGGAGGGGAGACTACGAGCAGTACTTC; CDR3: CASSGGGRGDYEQYF
D: NA; J: TRBJ2-1; size: NA; V: TRBV7-3; DNA: TGTGCCAGCAGCACGGACTACTCGCAGCAGTTCTTC; CDR3: CASSTDYSQQFF
D: NA; J: TRBJ1-1; size: NA; V: TRBV5-1; DNA: TGCGCCAGCAGCTATACGGGCGGGGGGCCGAACACTGAAGCTTTCTTT; CDR3: CASSYTGGGPNTEAFF
D: NA; J: TRBJ1-3; size: NA; V: TRBV5-4; DNA: TGTGCCAGCAGCTTGAACACCCTCTCTGGAAACACCATATATTTT; CDR3: CASSLNTLSGNTIYF
D: TRBD1; J: TRBJ1-1; size: NA; V: TRBV5-1; DNA: TGCGCCAGCAGCTCCCAGGGGGCCACTGAAGCTTTCTTT; CDR3: CASSSQGATEAFF
D: TRBD2; J: TRBJ2-7; size: few; V: TRBV7-9; DNA: TGTGCCAGCAGCTTAGATGGCGGGAGGGAGGGCGAGCAGTACTTC; CDR3: CASSLDGGREGEQYF
D: TRBD1; J: TRBJ2-3; size: NA; V: TRBV7-3; DNA: TGTGCCAGCAGCTCACAGGGGAGCCCAGATACGCAGTATTTT; CDR3: CASSSQGSPDTQYF
D: TRBD1; J: TRBJ1-4; size: NA; V: TRBV4-2; DNA: TGTGCCAGCAGCCAAGGGGGACAGGGAGATGAAAAACTGTTTTTT; CDR3: CASSQGGQGDEKLFF
D: TRBD2; J: TRBJ2-1; size: NA; V: TRBV28; DNA: TGTGCCAGCAGCTCTAACGGAGCGGGAGACAATGAGCAGTTCTTC; CDR3: CASSSNGAGDNEQFF
D: NA; J: TRBJ2-3; size: NA; V: TRBV11-2; DNA: TGTGCCAGCAGCGCGCTCTACACAGATACGCAGTATTTT; CDR3: CASSALYTDTQYF
D: TRBD2; J: TRBJ2-2; size: NA; V: TRBV5-4; DNA: TGTGCCAGCAGCTTGGGGACTAGCGCAAACACCGGGGAGCTGTTTTTT; CDR3: CASSLGTSANTGELFF
D: NA; J: TRBJ1-2; size: medium-sized; V: TRBV29-1; DNA: TGCAGCCCCTCGGGTAGCAACTATGGCTACACCTTC; CDR3: CSPSGSNYGYTF
D: NA; J: TRBJ1-3; size: NA; V: TRBV9; DNA: TGTGCCAGCACCGATATGAGGGCTGGAAACACCATATATTTT; CDR3: CASTDMRAGNTIYF
D: TRBD1; J: TRBJ1-4; size: NA; V: TRBV2; DNA: TGTGCCAGCAGTGAAGCAGGACAGGGCCGTGAAAAACTGTTTTTT; CDR3: CASSEAGQGREKLFF
D: NA; J: TRBJ1-2; size: many; V: TRBV12-3/TRBV12-4; DNA: TGTGCCAGCAGTTTCGGCGCGTCGGGGGGCTACACCTTC; CDR3: CASSFGASGGYTF
D: TRBD2; J: TRBJ2-1; size: once; V: TRBV3-1/TRBV3-2; DNA: TGTGCCAGCAGCCAGGAGTGGGCTAGCGGTCGCAATGAGCAGTTCTTC; CDR3: CASSQEWASGRNEQFF
D: NA; J: TRBJ1-1; size: NA; V: TRBV25-1; DNA: TGTGCCAGCAGTGAATCTGGGGGAGGGAACACTGAAGCTTTCTTT; CDR3: CASSESGGGNTEAFF
D: NA; J: TRBJ1-2; size: NA; V: TRBV2; DNA: TGTGCCAGCAGTACTGACAGGTCGGACACCTTC; CDR3: CASSTDRSDTF
D: TRBD2; J: TRBJ2-7; size: NA; V: TRBV7-6; DNA: TGTGCCAGCAGCTTAATGAGCAGCGGGAGCTCCTACGAGCAGTACTTC; CDR3: CASSLMSSGSSYEQYF
D: NA; J: TRBJ1-2; size: NA; V: TRBV5-8; DNA: TGTGCCAGCAGCTTGGCACAGGGTGATCCCTATGGCTACACCTTC; CDR3: CASSLAQGDPYGYTF
D: TRBD2; J: TRBJ2-7; size: NA; V: TRBV30; DNA: TGTGCCTGGGGTCCCGCGGCGGGAGGGCCGATTGGCTCCCGCGCCTACGAGCAGTACTTC; CDR3: CAWGPAAGGPIGSRAYEQYF
D: TRBD1; J: TRBJ1-1; size: NA; V: TRBV11-1; DNA: TGTGCCAGCAGCTCACGGGACAGGGGTCGGACTGAAGCTTTCTTT; CDR3: CASSSRDRGRTEAFF
D: TRBD1; J: TRBJ1-2; size: NA; V: TRBV7-8; DNA: TGTGCCAGCAGCTTACTATCCGGACAGGACGAATATGGCTACACCTTC; CDR3: CASSLLSGQDEYGYTF
D: TRBD1; J: TRBJ2-1; size: NA; V: TRBV10-3; DNA: TGTGCCATCAGTGCGAGGACAGGGGGGAATGAGCAGTTCTTC; CDR3: CAISARTGGNEQFF
D: NA; J: TRBJ2-1; size: NA; V: TRBV20-1; DNA: TGCAGTGCTAGTCGTCCCGCGGAGAGATACAATGAGCAGTTCTTC; CDR3: CSASRPAERYNEQFF
D: TRBD2; J: TRBJ2-7; size: NA; V: TRBV4-1; DNA: TGCGCCAGCAGCCAAGATATTGCTAGCGGGAGAGTCGAGCAGTACTTC; CDR3: CASSQDIASGRVEQYF
D: TRBD2; J: TRBJ2-1; size: NA; V: TRBV4-2; DNA: TGTGCCAGCAGCCTGTCGCGAGGGTTACTAGCGGGAGGGGGCGGCTACAATGAGCAGTTCTTC; CDR3: CASSLSRGLLAGGGGYNEQFF
D: TRBD1; J: TRBJ2-3; size: NA; V: TRBV28; DNA: TGTGCCAGCAGTTTCCCCCGGACAGGGGGCAGAGATACGCAGTATTTT; CDR3: CASSFPRTGGRDTQYF
D: TRBD2; J: TRBJ2-2; size: NA; V: TRBV5-1; DNA: TGCGCCAGCAGCTTGGACGGGGGGTACACCGGGGAGCTGTTTTTT; CDR3: CASSLDGGYTGELFF
D: TRBD1; J: TRBJ1-4; size: NA; V: TRBV19; DNA: TGTGCCAGTGGAACAACAGGGGATCCGGAAAAACTGTTTTTT; CDR3: CASGTTGDPEKLFF
D: NA; J: TRBJ1-3; size: few; V: TRBV19; DNA: TGTGCCAGTAGTGCCAGGGGAACTGGAAACACCATATATTTT; CDR3: CASSARGTGNTIYF
D: TRBD2; J: TRBJ2-2; size: NA; V: TRBV13; DNA: TGTGCCAGCAGCTTACCCCCTATGACTAGCGGGAGGGCTCCCGGGGAGCTGTTTTTT; CDR3: CASSLPPMTSGRAPGELFF